The source of this TCR beta chain is a study of cytomegalovirus exposure and HLA in healthy donors. Both 60 Vbeta primers and 13 Jbeta primers went into the PCR. Original processing methods: A follow-up analysis tallied about 88 million unique TCR beta chains, approximately 10 million shared. The assay was immunoSEQ multiplex PCR, and TCRdb's table has in-frame clones only and misses some. V, J and clone size reflect that table, while D and trimming were determined from the DNA. The sample shows roughly 84,000 clones, and 0.58% sits with its ten largest clones. CDR3 length: 13 amino acids. The junction had 5 bases not matched to a gene; V was cut back by 8 bases and J by 7 bases. Germline V CDR1 and CDR2: SNHLY, FYNNEI. With respect to this clone: As yet, its antigen is unknown.

Findings and limits, study-wide: A highly shared variant cluster was judged a likely technical artifact. In a later analysis, V- and J-gene trimming of beta chains associated with a DCLRE1C missense variant, replicated independently.

The genes are TRBV2 and TRBJ1-6; 7 nucleotides align to TRBD1. The source material was PBMCs. This TCR was recovered from a man in his forties or fifties in good health and CMV-seronegative. As DNA, the CDR3 is TGTGCCAGCGAGGGGGCGAAGAATTCACCCCTCCACTTT. This translates into CASEGAKNSPLHF.